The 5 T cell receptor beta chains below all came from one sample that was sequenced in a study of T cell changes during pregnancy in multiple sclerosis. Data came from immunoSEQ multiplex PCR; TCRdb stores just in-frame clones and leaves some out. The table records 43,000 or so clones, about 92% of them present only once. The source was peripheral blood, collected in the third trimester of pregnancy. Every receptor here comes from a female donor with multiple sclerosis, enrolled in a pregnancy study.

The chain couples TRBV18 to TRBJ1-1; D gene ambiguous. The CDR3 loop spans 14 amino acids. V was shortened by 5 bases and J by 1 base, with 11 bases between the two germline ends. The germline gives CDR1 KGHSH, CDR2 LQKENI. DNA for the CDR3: TGTGCCAGCTCAGTTGCACAGAGGAACACTGAAGCTTTCTTT. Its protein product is CASSVAQRNTEAFF. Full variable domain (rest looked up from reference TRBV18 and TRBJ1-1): NAGVMQNPRHLVRRRGQEARLRCSPMKGHSHVYWYRQLPEEGLKFMVYLQKENIIDESGMPKERFSAEFPKEGPSILRIQQVVRGDSAAYFCASSVAQRNTEAFFGQGTRLTVV.

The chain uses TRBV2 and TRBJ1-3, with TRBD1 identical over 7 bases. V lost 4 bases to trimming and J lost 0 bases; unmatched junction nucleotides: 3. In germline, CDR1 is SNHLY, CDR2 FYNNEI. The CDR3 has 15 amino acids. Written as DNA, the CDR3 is TGTGCCAGCAGTGTCGGGACAGACTCTGGAAACACCATATATTTT. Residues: CASSVGTDSGNTIYF. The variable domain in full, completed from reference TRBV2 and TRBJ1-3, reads EPEVTQTPSHQVTQMGQEVILRCVPISNHLYFYWYRQILGQKVEFLVSFYNNEISEKSEIFDDQFSVERPDGSNFTLKIRSTKLEDSAMYFCASSVGTDSGNTIYFGEGSWLTVV.

The CDR3 is CASSNRVLRLDDGYTF. The CDR3 nucleotides are TGTGCCAGCAGTAACAGGGTATTAAGGCTCGACGATGGCTACACCTTC. The chain links TRBV13 to TRBJ1-2, with a weak D call TRBD1 (6 bases). V lost 6 bases and J lost 6, with 23 bases in between. The CDR3 has 16 residues. Germline assignment: CDR1 PRHDT and CDR2 FYEKMQ (reference sequence).

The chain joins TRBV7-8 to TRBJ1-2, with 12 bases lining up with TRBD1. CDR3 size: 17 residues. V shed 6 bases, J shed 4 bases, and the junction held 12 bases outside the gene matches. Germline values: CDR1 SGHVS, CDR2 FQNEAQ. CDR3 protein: CASSTPGQGARGYGYTF. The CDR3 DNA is TGTGCCAGCAGTACACCGGGACAGGGGGCTCGCGGCTATGGCTACACCTTC.

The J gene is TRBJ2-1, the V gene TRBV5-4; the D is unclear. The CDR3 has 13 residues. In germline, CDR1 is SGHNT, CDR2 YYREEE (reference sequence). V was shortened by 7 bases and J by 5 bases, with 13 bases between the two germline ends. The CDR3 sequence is CASSGSRNNEQFF. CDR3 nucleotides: TGTGCCAGCTCCGGATCGCGGAACAATGAGCAGTTCTTC.